These 25 T cell receptor beta chains were all obtained from the same sample, sequenced in a study of breast tumors, draining lymph nodes, adjacent tissues. TCRdb ran MiXCR on the multiplex PCR reads and lists one entry per CDR3 protein. The profile shows about 110,000 distinct CDR3 sequences, more than 30% of them singletons. Breast cancer patients provided tissue from their axillary draining lymph nodes. The sequenced material came from axillary lymph node tissue. The receptors come from a female donor with breast cancer. Some clones in this sample may be carry-over from other donors' samples.

This clonotype was observed many times. The chain uses TRBV20-1 and TRBJ2-2; 11 positions agree with TRBD2. The CDR3 sequence is 15 residues long. V was pared by 3 bases and J by 4 bases, with 4 bases of the junction left unmatched. The germline V gene has CDR1 DFQATT and CDR2 SNEGSKA (reference sequence). Here the CDR3 DNA reads TGCAGTGCTAGCCCCGGGACTAGCGGCACCGGGGAGCTGTTTTTT. It specifies CSASPGTSGTGELFF.

The genes are TRBV2 and TRBJ2-6; D not resolved. CDR1 SNHLY and CDR2 FYNNEI come from the germline V gene. The ends were cut back, 6 bases at V and 2 bases at J, with 11 bases in the middle. The CDR3 is 15 residues long. The CDR3 DNA reads as TGTGCCAGCAGAGGGTTTCAGACTGGGGCCAACGTCCTGACTTTC. It yields the protein CASRGFQTGANVLTF.

The chain uses TRBV6-2 or TRBV6-3 and TRBJ2-1; 11 bases are a match to TRBD1. After removal of 5 bases from V and 6 bases from J, the junction contained 9 bases not matched to a gene. Germline values: CDR1 MNHEY, CDR2 SVGEGT. The length of the CDR3 is 16 residues. As DNA, the CDR3 is TGTGCCAGCAGTCACGGCGGGACAGGGGGGCGCAATGAGCAGTTCTTC. Translating it yields CASSHGGTGGRNEQFF.

This clonotype has ten or more counts. The rearrangement joins TRBV11-2 to TRBJ2-1; D remains unclear. The ends were cut back, 0 bases at V and 3 bases at J, with 9 bases in the middle. CDR1 and CDR2 from the germline V gene are SGHAT and FQNNGV. CDR3 length equals 15 residues. The DNA for the CDR3 is TGTGCCAGCAGCTTAGACGGCACAGTCTACAATGAGCAGTTCTTC. It is translated as CASSLDGTVYNEQFF.

This clonotype was picked up many times. The chain combines TRBV27 with TRBJ2-7, with D possibly TRBD2 on 6 matching bases. The V and J ends lost 0 bases and 2 bases respectively, with 11 bases between them. This CDR3 has 15 residues. Germline CDR1 and CDR2: MNHEY and SMNVEV (reference sequence). CDR3 DNA: TGTGCCAGCAGTTTATCGATCGGGGGACCCTACGAGCAGTACTTC. Its translation is CASSLSIGGPYEQYF.

The rearrangement links TRBV28 to TRBJ1-1; 8 bases fit TRBD1. Trimming at V came to 3 bases and at J to 4 bases, leaving 10 bases not matched to a gene. CDR1 and CDR2 (germline): MDHEN, SYDVKM. This CDR3 is 16 amino acids long. The CDR3 bases are TGTGCCAGCAGTTTTAGTGTTTCGACAGGGGCCACTGAAGCTTTCTTT. This sequence encodes CASSFSVSTGATEAFF.

This clonotype was counted a single time. This chain links TRBV7-3 with TRBJ2-3; TRBD2 matches at 7 bases. This CDR3 has 15 amino acids. Germline CDR1 and CDR2: SGHTA and FQGTGA. V was pared by 4 bases and J by 8 bases, with 12 bases of the junction left unmatched. The CDR3 DNA follows: TGTGCCAGCAGCTCAAGACGGGAGGAGCGAGGTACGCAGTATTTT. Residues: CASSSRREERGTQYF.

V usage is TRBV3-1 and J usage is TRBJ1-1, with 8 bases fitting TRBD1. J gave up 4 bases and V 4 bases, and 5 bases lay outside the gene matches. The CDR3 has 14 residues. Per germline, CDR1 LGHDT and CDR2 YNNKEL (reference sequence). The CDR3 loop is CASSPGGAGTEAFF. The CDR3 nucleotides are TGTGCCAGCAGCCCAGGGGGCGCAGGCACTGAAGCTTTCTTT. Full variable domain (remainder filled in from reference TRBV3-1 and TRBJ1-1): DTAVSQTPKYLVTQMGNDKSIKCEQNLGHDTMYWYKQDSKKFLKIMFSYNNKELIINETVPNRFSPKSPDKAHLNLHINSLELGDSAVYFCASSPGGAGTEAFFGQGTRLTVV.

This clonotype was observed at least ten times. This rearrangement joins TRBV5-1 to TRBJ2-2; a weak D match, TRBD2 (6 bases). Germline V gene sequence: CDR1 SGHRS, CDR2 YFSETQ. The ends were cut back, 5 bases at V and 7 bases at J, with 21 bases in the middle. The CDR3 contains 16 residues. In DNA, the CDR3 is TGCGCCAGCAGTTTACCGGGACGGGAGATTGGCGGGGAGCTGTTTTTT. This encodes CASSLPGREIGGELFF. The full variable domain, rest sourced from reference TRBV5-1 and TRBJ2-2, is KAGVTQTPRYLIKTRGQQVTLSCSPISGHRSVSWYQQTPGQGLQFLFEYFSETQRNKGNFPGRFSGRQFSNSRSEMNVSTLELGDSALYLCASSLPGREIGGELFFGEGSRLTVL.

With respect to this clonotype: At one end the junction does not follow the germline gene, possibly because of a read error. CDR3 residues: CASSWTGCSNQPQHF. The CDR3 bases are TGCGCCAGCAGTTGGACAGGCTGTAGCAATCAGCCCCAGCATTTT. The V and J genes are TRBV12-3 or TRBV12-4 and TRBJ1-5, with 7 bases matching TRBD1. The CDR3 consists of 15 residues.

This clonotype was seen repeatedly, ten times or more. V and J are TRBV11-2 and TRBJ2-7; 7 bases are shared with TRBD1. In germline, CDR1 is SGHAT, CDR2 FQNNGV. This CDR3 is 14 amino acids long. V lost 3 bases, J lost 0 bases, and 2 bases stayed unmatched. CDR3 amino acids: CASSFRDSSYEQYF. The CDR3 DNA reads TGTGCCAGCAGCTTCCGGGACAGCTCCTACGAGCAGTACTTC. Full variable domain (outside the CDR3, taken from reference TRBV11-2 and TRBJ2-7): EAGVAQSPRYKIIEKRQSVAFWCNPISGHATLYWYQQILGQGPKLLIQFQNNGVVDDSQLPKDRFSAERLKGVDSTLKIQPAKLEDSAVYLCASSFRDSSYEQYFGPGTRLTVT.

On this clonotype: Without the conserved terminal phenylalanine or tryptophan, this CDR3 likely stems from a read error. V is TRBV20-1 and J is TRBJ1-5; D unresolved. Germline lookup yields CDR1 DFQATT and CDR2 SNEGSKA (reference sequence). The CDR3 contains 15 residues. Trimming left V 3 bases short and J 4 bases short, with 16 bases between. The CDR3 bases are TGCAGTGCTAGTACACGTAGACTTAGTAATCAGCCCCAGCATTCT. Protein: CSASTRRLSNQPQHS.

J is TRBJ2-2 and V is TRBV6-6; D may correspond to TRBD1 or TRBD2 (6 bases each). V was cut by 5 bases and J by 6 bases, with 22 bases left in between. Germline V gene data show CDR1 as MNHNY and CDR2 as SVGAGI (reference sequence). The CDR3 runs to 17 residues. CDR3 amino acids: CASSPQGGGGFAGELFF. In DNA form, the CDR3 reads TGTGCCAGCAGTCCCCAGGGAGGAGGGGGTTTCGCCGGGGAGCTGTTTTTT.

This clonotype was counted a few times. The chain uses TRBV4-2 and TRBJ1-1, with D tentatively TRBD1 (6 bases). CDR3 length: 17 amino acids. Germline CDR1 reads LGHNA; CDR2 reads YNFKEQ. With 3 bases removed from V and 0 bases from J, the gap between germline ends came to 17 bases. The CDR3 nucleotides read TGTGCCAGCAGCCAGGGGTTAGGGGGGCTTTTGAACACTGAAGCTTTCTTT. Translation: CASSQGLGGLLNTEAFF.

The chain recombines TRBV4-1 with TRBJ1-5; 12 nucleotides align to TRBD1. The CDR3 totals 15 residues. From germline, CDR1 is MGHRA and CDR2 YSYEKL. J gave up 14 bases and V 3 bases, and 11 bases lay outside the gene matches. In nucleotides, the CDR3 is TGCGCCAGCAGCCAGTCAGAGGGACAGGGGGCCTACGAGCATTTT. Encoded protein: CASSQSEGQGAYEHF.

This clonotype was seen repeatedly, ten times or more. Here the CDR3 DNA reads TGTGCCAGCAGCTCCTACAGGGGCTCCTCCTACGAGCAGTACTTC. Translating gives CASSSYRGSSYEQYF. This chain links TRBV7-2 with TRBJ2-7; 7 bases are shared with TRBD1. This CDR3 contains 15 residues. V gave up 4 bases and J gave up 0 bases; unmatched junction bases: 6. Germline V lookup: CDR1 SGHTA, CDR2 FQGNSA.

This clonotype was found many times. V is TRBV25-1 and J is TRBJ2-3, with D unclear. Trimming pared 7 bases from V and 7 bases from J, leaving 9 bases between. There are 11 residues in the CDR3. CDR1 and CDR2 from the germline V gene are MGHDK and SYGVNS. The CDR3 region is CASTWKHTQYF. The CDR3 nucleotides are TGTGCCAGCACTTGGAAGCATACGCAGTATTTT.

This clonotype was observed many times. The chain couples TRBV9 to TRBJ2-5; tentatively, D is TRBD1 (6 bases). V was clipped by 0 bases and J by 4 bases, with 13 bases between them. The CDR3 is 15 amino acids. In germline, CDR1 is SGDLS, CDR2 YYNGEE. The CDR3 sequence is CASSVGPGRGETQYF. The CDR3 region has the DNA TGTGCCAGCAGCGTAGGGCCCGGCAGGGGAGAGACCCAGTACTTC. Combining the CDR3 with reference TRBV9 and TRBJ2-5 gives the whole variable domain DSGVTQTPKHLITATGQRVTLRCSPRSGDLSVYWYQQSLDQGLQFLIQYYNGEERAKGNILERFSAQQFPDLHSELNLSSLELGDSALYFCASSVGPGRGETQYFGPGTRLLVL.

This clonotype was detected many times. This rearrangement joins TRBV20-1 to TRBJ1-3, with D possibly matching TRBD1 (6 bases). The CDR3 has 14 residues. Germline V lookup: CDR1 DFQATT, CDR2 SNEGSKA (reference sequence). V gave up 1 base and J gave up 3 bases, with 10 bases separating them. CDR3 region: CSARAGASGNTIYF. The CDR3 nucleotides read TGCAGTGCTAGAGCAGGGGCAAGTGGAAACACCATATATTTT.

The table lists this clonotype with many counts. The gene calls are TRBV12-5 and TRBJ2-5; D not certain. This CDR3 has 12 amino acids. Germline CDR1 LGHNT, CDR2 FRNRAP. Trimming left V 2 bases short and J 5 bases short, with 6 bases between. CDR3 nucleotide sequence: TGTGCTAGTGGTTTGATGGCGGAGACCCAGTACTTC. Amino acid sequence: CASGLMAETQYF.

The chain carries TRBV7-8 and TRBJ2-3; 10 bases fit TRBD2. V shed 3 bases, J shed 11 bases, and the junction held 8 bases outside the gene matches. The CDR3 is made up of 14 amino acids. Germline CDR1 and CDR2: SGHVS and FQNEAQ. CDR3 in amino acids: CASSFGLAANEQYF. CDR3 DNA: TGTGCCAGCAGCTTTGGACTAGCGGCAAATGAGCAGTATTTT.

Many counts were recorded for this clonotype. This chain links TRBV6-2 or TRBV6-3 with TRBJ1-5; D is uncertain. Germline V gives CDR1 MNHEY, CDR2 SVGEGT. The length of the CDR3 is 13 residues. Trimming cost V 2 bases and J 2 bases, with 4 bases left between them. The CDR3 coding sequence is TGTGCCAGCAGTTACCAGGGCAATCAGCCCCAGCATTTT. Translation: CASSYQGNQPQHF.

The chain combines TRBV2 with TRBJ2-3; no clear D gene. Germline CDR1 is SNHLY and CDR2 is FYNNEI. The CDR3 runs to 18 residues. Between the trimmed V and J ends, which lost 6 bases and 4 bases, there was a span of 26 bases. CDR3 DNA: TGTGCCAGCAGCTACCCCGGCACGGAACCAGCCGGAGCAGATACGCAGTATTTT. Its protein is CASSYPGTEPAGADTQYF.

This clonotype was recorded at least ten times. A much larger clone differs by one base, so this may be a read error. The chain carries TRBV20-1 and TRBJ2-7; D call uncertain. Trimming stripped 5 bases from V and 6 bases from J, with 20 bases between. The CDR3 runs to 14 residues. Germline CDR1 is DFQATT and CDR2 is SNEGSKA (reference sequence). CDR3 loop: CSAGSLGNTAEQYF. DNA for the CDR3: TGCAGTGCTGGCTCTCTCGGAAACACCGCCGAGCAGTACTTC.

This clonotype was detected ten times or more. This may stem from a read error, because a much larger clone lies one nucleotide away. The DNA is omitted, as the CDR3 cannot be located on it reliably, and the CDR3 follows TCRdb's listing. The chain couples TRBV9 to TRBJ2-1. The germline V gene has CDR1 SGDLS and CDR2 YYNGEE. The CDR3 has 14 amino acids, counting both end residues. The CDR3 loop is CASSVVGTGNEQSF.